This entry lists 25 T cell receptor beta chains sequenced from one sample in a study of cytomegalovirus exposure and HLA in healthy donors. Researchers ran the PCR with 60 Vbeta and 13 Jbeta primers. Only in-frame clones appear in the TCRdb table, and some are missing; sequencing was by immunoSEQ multiplex PCR. This sample has 100,000 or so clones, with more than 60% found just once. Source material: PBMCs. The receptors originated from a man aged 25-40 years in good health and CMV-seronegative.

This chain connects TRBV19 to TRBJ1-2; D might be TRBD1 (5 bases). V lost 3 bases, J lost 3 bases, and 20 bases lay in between. The CDR3 loop spans 17 amino acids. CDR1 LNHDA and CDR2 SQIVND come from the germline V gene (reference sequence). Here the CDR3 reads CASSMFIALQADYGYTF. The CDR3 coding sequence is TGTGCCAGTAGTATGTTTATCGCGTTACAGGCTGACTATGGCTACACCTTC.

On this clone: At one end, the junction sequence differs from germline, possibly due to a read error. The V and J genes are TRBV7-9 and TRBJ2-1; TRBD1 is a possible D gene (6 bases). There are 13 residues in the CDR3. Germline-derived CDR1 and CDR2 are SEHNR and FQNEAQ (reference sequence). This CDR3 is CSSSSTAGEFPIF. In DNA form, the CDR3 reads TGTTCCAGCAGCTCCACCGCAGGGGAGTTCCCGATCTTC.

The J gene is TRBJ2-3, the V gene TRBV4-1; possibly TRBD2 for D (5 bases). Trimming removed 2 bases from V and 6 bases from J, with 21 bases in between. CDR3 length: 17 amino acids. Germline-derived CDR1 and CDR2 are MGHRA and YSYEKL. In DNA, the CDR3 is TGCGCCAGCAGCCAACAATACGAGGGAAGGGTCCCGGATACGCAGTATTTT. Translated, it gives CASSQQYEGRVPDTQYF.

This clone was seen a single time. The chain links TRBV19 to TRBJ2-5, with D unclear. Trimming took off 5 bases at V and 5 bases at J, with 12 bases between the two ends. CDR3 length: 13 residues. Germline V gene sequence: CDR1 LNHDA, CDR2 SQIVND (reference sequence). The CDR3 region has the DNA TGTGCCAGTAGTTCCAGCCGTAGCGAGACCCAGTACTTC. It encodes CASSSSRSETQYF.

The V gene is TRBV4-2, the J gene TRBJ1-5; no firm D call. The germline CDR1 and CDR2 sequences are LGHNA and YNFKEQ. V dropped 0 bases and J dropped 0 bases, with 9 bases sitting between them. The CDR3 length is 16 residues. DNA for the CDR3: TGTGCCAGCAGCCAAGAGGCATACAATAGCAATCAGCCCCAGCATTTT. Its protein is CASSQEAYNSNQPQHF.

This clone appeared a single time. The chain uses TRBV25-1 and TRBJ1-2, with D perhaps matching TRBD1 (5 bases). The CDR3 runs 14 residues. Trimming took 6 bases from V and 5 from J, leaving 16 bases between them. The V gene's germline CDR1 is MGHDK and CDR2 SYGVNS. CDR3 amino acids: CASSKPGLLYGYTF. CDR3 sequence (DNA): TGTGCCAGCAGCAAACCGGGACTACTTTATGGCTACACCTTC.

The chain recombines TRBV15 with TRBJ2-3; TRBD2 matches at 7 bases. J gave up 6 bases and V 2 bases, and 5 bases lay outside the gene matches. This CDR3 comprises 14 residues. The germline gives CDR1 LNHNV, CDR2 YYDKDF (reference sequence). Here the CDR3 reads CATSRRSGGDTQYF. The CDR3, as DNA: TGTGCCACCAGCAGAAGATCCGGGGGGGATACGCAGTATTTT.

This clone was counted between two and nine times. The chain employs TRBV5-4 and TRBJ2-2; 8 bases are shared with TRBD1. The germline V gene has CDR1 SGHNT and CDR2 YYREEE (reference sequence). The CDR3 runs to 16 residues. V lost 4 bases to trimming and J lost 1 base; unmatched junction nucleotides: 6. The CDR3 DNA sequence: TGTGCCAGCAGCCGGGGACAGGATCTGAACACCGGGGAGCTGTTTTTT. This sequence encodes CASSRGQDLNTGELFF.

The V gene is TRBV9, the J gene TRBJ2-1, with 9 bases lining up with TRBD1. The germline CDR1 and CDR2 sequences are SGDLS and YYNGEE. J gave up 2 bases and V 4 bases, and 7 bases lay outside the gene matches. The CDR3 contains 16 residues. CDR3 sequence reads: CASSRGGQGPYNEQFF. DNA of the CDR3: TGTGCCAGCAGCCGAGGGGGACAGGGTCCCTACAATGAGCAGTTCTTC. The full variable domain, in which reference TRBV9 and TRBJ2-1 provide the parts outside the CDR3, is DSGVTQTPKHLITATGQRVTLRCSPRSGDLSVYWYQQSLDQGLQFLIQYYNGEERAKGNILERFSAQQFPDLHSELNLSSLELGDSALYFCASSRGGQGPYNEQFFGPGTRLTVL.

This clone was counted a single time. V and J are TRBV5-1 and TRBJ2-7; 11 positions agree with TRBD1. V shed 3 bases and J 4 bases; nucleotides not matched to a gene: 6. Germline CDR1 is SGHRS and CDR2 is YFSETQ. The CDR3 consists of 15 residues. The CDR3 DNA reads TGCGCCAGCAGCTGGACAGGGGGCAATCTTTACGAGCAGTACTTC. Its translation is CASSWTGGNLYEQYF.

The rearrangement joins TRBV7-9 to TRBJ2-1, with a tentative D call TRBD2 (6 bases). V was cut by 4 bases and J by 10 bases, with 14 bases left in between. Germline V gives CDR1 SEHNR, CDR2 FQNEAQ (reference sequence). The CDR3 loop spans 13 amino acids. In DNA form, the CDR3 reads TGTGCCAGCAGCTATCTGGGACTGGAAGAGCAGTTCTTC. Its protein is CASSYLGLEEQFF.

This clone appeared a few times. V gene TRBV7-2 combines with J gene TRBJ2-3; 9 bases match TRBD2. Per the germline V gene, CDR1 is SGHTA and CDR2 is FQGNSA. After removal of 5 bases from V and 1 base from J, the junction contained 7 bases not matched to a gene. CDR3 size: 16 residues. CDR3 loop: CASSRVSSGGTDTQYF. DNA for the CDR3: TGTGCCAGCAGCCGCGTGTCTAGCGGGGGCACAGATACGCAGTATTTT.

The V gene is TRBV29-1, the J gene TRBJ1-2; no clear D gene. The CDR3 is 14 amino acids. Looked up from germline, CDR1 is SQVTM and CDR2 is ANQGSEA. V was shortened by 6 bases and J by 0 bases, with 14 bases between the two germline ends. CDR3 coding DNA: TGCAGCGTACGAGCCGAGGCCTCTAACTATGGCTACACCTTC. This encodes CSVRAEASNYGYTF.

This sequence joins TRBV9 and TRBJ2-3; 10 bases line up with TRBD2. The CDR3 is 16 amino acids. Looked up from germline, CDR1 is SGDLS and CDR2 is YYNGEE. The junction had 5 bases not matched to a gene; V was cut back by 0 bases and J by 4 bases. The CDR3 sequence is CASSVASGRSADTQYF. DNA of the CDR3: TGTGCCAGCAGCGTAGCTAGCGGGAGATCAGCAGATACGCAGTATTTT.

Concerning this clone itself: Other DNA sequences within the sample encode an identical CDR3. This chain joins TRBV19 and TRBJ2-3; D is unclear. The CDR3 loop spans 13 amino acids. Trimming removed 5 bases at V and 1 base at J, with 7 bases between. Germline values: CDR1 LNHDA, CDR2 SQIVND (reference sequence). The CDR3 loop is CASSDRGTDTQYF. The CDR3 DNA follows: TGTGCCAGTAGTGACCGGGGCACAGATACGCAGTATTTT.

The chain has TRBV5-6 and TRBJ2-7; perhaps TRBD1 as D (6 bases). Trimming left V 4 bases short and J 3 bases short, with 17 bases between. Germline values: CDR1 SGHDT, CDR2 YYEEEE. CDR3 length: 15 amino acids. The DNA for the CDR3 is TGTGCCAGCAGCCGCCTACAGGGAAAGTTCTACGAGCAGTACTTC. Translating gives CASSRLQGKFYEQYF.

V gene TRBV5-6 combines with J gene TRBJ2-2; 10 positions agree with TRBD1. This CDR3 contains 15 residues. The germline CDR1 and CDR2 sequences are SGHDT and YYEEEE. The V segment lost 4 bases and the J segment 6 bases; nucleotides outside the gene matches: 6. The CDR3 DNA is TGTGCCAGCAGCGTGACAGGGGGCGAGTCCGGGGAGCTGTTTTTT. Translation: CASSVTGGESGELFF.

The V and J genes are TRBV5-4 and TRBJ2-3; 13 nucleotides match TRBD2. The CDR3 covers 16 residues. The V and J ends lost 4 bases and 2 bases, in that order; junction bases with no gene match: 4. The germline CDR1 and CDR2 sequences are SGHNT and YYREEE (reference sequence). CDR3 coding DNA: TGTGCCAGCAGCCACGGACTAGCGGGAGTCACAGATACGCAGTATTTT. Translated: CASSHGLAGVTDTQYF.

This clone was counted once. The V call is TRBV7-2, the J call TRBJ2-3; 14 bases line up with TRBD2. V shed 5 bases and J 6 bases; nucleotides not matched to a gene: 4. The CDR3 has 15 amino acids. CDR1 SGHTA and CDR2 FQGNSA come from the germline V gene. DNA of the CDR3: TGTGCCAGCAGCATGGGACTAGCGGGAGCCGATACGCAGTATTTT. Its protein is CASSMGLAGADTQYF.

The chain carries TRBV7-9 and TRBJ2-7; D gene uncertain. The length of the CDR3 is 13 residues. V dropped 4 bases and J dropped 4 bases, with 11 bases sitting between them. From germline, CDR1 is SEHNR and CDR2 FQNEAQ (reference sequence). The chain's CDR3 is CASSSPWSYEQYF. The CDR3 nucleotides read TGTGCCAGCAGCTCGCCGTGGAGTTACGAGCAGTACTTC. Based on the CDR3 plus reference TRBV7-9 and TRBJ2-7, the full variable domain is DTGVSQNPRHKITKRGQNVTFRCDPISEHNRLYWYRQTLGQGPEFLTYFQNEAQLEKSRLLSDRFSAERPKGSFSTLEIQRTEQGDSAMYLCASSSPWSYEQYFGPGTRLTVT.

This clone was counted many times. The CDR3 DNA reads as TGTGCCATCCTGGCAGGCGGCACAGATACGCAGTATTTT. This codes for CAILAGGTDTQYF. The chain couples TRBV10-3 to TRBJ2-3; no firm D call. The CDR3 has 13 residues. V lost 8 bases to trimming and J lost 1 base, with 10 bases between them. Germline V lookup: CDR1 ENHRY, CDR2 SYGVKD.

This clone was picked up a small number of times. This chain joins TRBV7-3 and TRBJ2-5; 8 nucleotides line up with TRBD2. Germline assignment: CDR1 SGHTA and CDR2 FQGTGA. The CDR3 is 17 amino acids. Germline trimming cut 1 base from V and 3 bases from J; bases unmatched to any gene: 10. The CDR3 DNA is TGTGCCAGCAGCTTAAACCCGGCGGGACTAGGTGAAGAGACCCAGTACTTC. The encoded protein is CASSLNPAGLGEETQYF.

The gene calls are TRBV28 and TRBJ2-5, with 7 bases aligning to TRBD1. V gave up 5 bases and J gave up 5 bases; unmatched junction bases: 11. Per germline, CDR1 MDHEN and CDR2 SYDVKM. The CDR3 is made up of 15 amino acids. As DNA, the CDR3 is TGTGCCAGCAGTCCTCCGACAGGGCTCAGGGAGACCCAGTACTTC. The encoded protein is CASSPPTGLRETQYF.

The genes are TRBV4-2 and TRBJ1-6; 7 bases match TRBD1. V shed 0 bases, J shed 8 bases, and the junction held 10 bases outside the gene matches. Germline values: CDR1 LGHNA, CDR2 YNFKEQ. The CDR3 is made up of 17 amino acids. CDR3 in amino acids: CASSQDQGVGGHSPLHF. CDR3 in DNA: TGTGCCAGCAGCCAAGATCAGGGGGTCGGGGGCCATTCACCCCTCCACTTT.

This clone turned up a few times. This chain joins TRBV2 and TRBJ2-1, with 13 bases aligning to TRBD2. With V trimmed by 5 bases and J by 6 bases, 1 base remained unmatched. The length of the CDR3 is 14 residues. Germline CDR1 and CDR2: SNHLY and FYNNEI. Here the CDR3 reads CASSRTSGGNEQFF. The CDR3 nucleotides are TGTGCCAGCAGTCGGACTAGCGGGGGCAATGAGCAGTTCTTC.